This T cell receptor beta chain was recovered during a study of T cells after yellow fever vaccination. The authors made TCR cDNA by 5'RACE template switching, adding a universal primer site and UMIs. One entry per CDR3 protein, called by TCRdb with MiXCR from the 5' RACE reads. This sample yields around 50,000 distinct CDR3 sequences, of which 6% to 7% are seen a single time; more than 9% belongs to the top ten. Study-level points and caveats: Almost every vaccine-responding clonotype was undetectable in sorted memory subsets on day 0. FACS-sorted repertoires could harbor abundant contaminating bulk-population clonotypes.

Germline CDR1 and CDR2: LGHNA and YSLEER. Trimming removed 0 bases at V and 6 bases at J, with 16 bases between. The CDR3 sequence is 16 residues long. This clonotype was detected ten times or more. The sequence was collected from a man aged 30-40 years who received the YFV17D yellow fever vaccine. The gene calls are TRBV4-3 and TRBJ2-3; TRBD1 or TRBD2 may be the D gene (7 bases each). Material: PBMCs, either bulk or a sorted T-cell subset (CD4+, CD8+, memory, or dextramer-sorted; not recorded which), obtained 45 days after the yellow fever booster vaccination. The CDR3 protein is CASSQEGGGAADTQYF. In DNA form, the CDR3 reads TGCGCCAGCAGCCAAGAGGGAGGGGGCGCGGCGGATACGCAGTATTTT.